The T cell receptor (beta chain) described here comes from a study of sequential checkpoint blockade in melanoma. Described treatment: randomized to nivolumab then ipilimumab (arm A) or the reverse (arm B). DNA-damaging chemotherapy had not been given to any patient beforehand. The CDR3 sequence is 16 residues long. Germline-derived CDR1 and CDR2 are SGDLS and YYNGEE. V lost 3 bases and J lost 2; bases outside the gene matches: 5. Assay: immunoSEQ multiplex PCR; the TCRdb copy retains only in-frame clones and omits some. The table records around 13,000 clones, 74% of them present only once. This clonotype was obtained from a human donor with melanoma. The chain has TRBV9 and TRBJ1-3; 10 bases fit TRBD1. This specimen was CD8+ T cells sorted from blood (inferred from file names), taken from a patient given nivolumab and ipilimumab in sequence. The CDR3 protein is CASSAAGTGAGNTIYF. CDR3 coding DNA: TGTGCCAGCAGCGCCGCCGGGACAGGGGCTGGAAACACCATATATTTT.